This TCR beta chain was profiled in a study of blood T cell repertoires in COVID-19. Study overall: The samples span acute and convalescent COVID-19 from the United States, Italy and Spain. In each case, the material was cDNA or gDNA derived from T cells, B-cell-depleted T cells, or PBMCs.

This CDR3 has 14 residues. Germline CDR1 is LNHDA and CDR2 is SQIVND (reference sequence). Trimming cost V 2 bases and J 6 bases; bases outside gene matches: 5. How the authors handled the data: Reference gene primer amplification gave nucleated cell count estimates. Assay: immunoSEQ multiplex PCR; the TCRdb copy retains only in-frame clones and omits some. That table supplies the V and J calls and clone size; D and trimming were determined from the DNA. This table has about 180,000 clones, roughly 84% appearing once. This chain joins TRBV19 and TRBJ2-7; 9 nucleotides line up with TRBD1. The sequencing input was peripheral blood. The sequence was obtained from a woman aged 40 to 50 with COVID-19, enrolled during active disease. CDR3: CASSIIQGAGEQYF. As DNA, the CDR3 is TGTGCCAGTAGTATAATACAGGGGGCGGGCGAGCAGTACTTC. Full variable domain (remainder filled in from reference TRBV19 and TRBJ2-7): DGGITQSPKYLFRKEGQNVTLSCEQNLNHDAMYWYRQDPGQGLRLIYYSQIVNDFQKGDIAEGYSVSREKKESFPLTVTSAQKNPTAFYLCASSIIQGAGEQYFGPGTRLTVT.